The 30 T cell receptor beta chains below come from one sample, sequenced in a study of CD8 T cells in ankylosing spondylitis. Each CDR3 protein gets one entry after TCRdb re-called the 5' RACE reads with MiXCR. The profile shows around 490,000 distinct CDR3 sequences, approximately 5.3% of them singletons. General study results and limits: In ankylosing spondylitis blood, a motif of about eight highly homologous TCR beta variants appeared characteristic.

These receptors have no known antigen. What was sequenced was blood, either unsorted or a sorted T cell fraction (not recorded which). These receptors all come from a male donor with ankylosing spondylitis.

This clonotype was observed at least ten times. CDR3 protein: CASSLRLAGGETQYF. The CDR3, as DNA: TGTGCCAGCAGCTTAAGGCTAGCGGGGGGAGAGACCCAGTACTTC. This chain joins TRBV7-2 and TRBJ2-5, with 11 bases aligning to TRBD2. There are 15 residues in the CDR3. The V segment lost 2 bases and the J segment 4 bases; nucleotides outside the gene matches: 3. Germline V gives CDR1 SGHTA, CDR2 FQGNSA.

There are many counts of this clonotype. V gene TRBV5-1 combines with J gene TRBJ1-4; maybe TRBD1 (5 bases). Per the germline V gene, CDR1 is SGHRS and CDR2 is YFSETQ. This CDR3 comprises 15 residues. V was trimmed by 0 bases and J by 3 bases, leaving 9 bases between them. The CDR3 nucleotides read TGCGCCAGCAGCTTGGCTCGGGGGGCTAATGAAAAACTGTTTTTT. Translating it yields CASSLARGANEKLFF.

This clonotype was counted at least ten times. This CDR3 is CASSPPAGTNEKLFF. The CDR3 nucleotides are TGTGCCAGCTCACCACCAGCAGGGACTAATGAAAAACTGTTTTTT. The chain joins TRBV18 to TRBJ1-4; D may be TRBD1 (5 bases). V was clipped by 0 bases and J by 2 bases, with 7 bases between them. CDR3 length equals 15 residues. CDR1 is KGHSH and CDR2 is LQKENI in the germline V gene. Full variable domain (remainder filled in from reference TRBV18 and TRBJ1-4): NAGVMQNPRHLVRRRGQEARLRCSPMKGHSHVYWYRQLPEEGLKFMVYLQKENIIDESGMPKERFSAEFPKEGPSILRIQQVVRGDSAAYFCASSPPAGTNEKLFFGSGTQLSVL.

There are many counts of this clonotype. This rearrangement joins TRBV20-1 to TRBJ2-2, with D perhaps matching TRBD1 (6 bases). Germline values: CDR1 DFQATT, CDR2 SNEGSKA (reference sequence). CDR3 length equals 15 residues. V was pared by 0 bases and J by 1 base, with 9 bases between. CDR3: CSARDLGQNTGELFF. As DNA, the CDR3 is TGCAGTGCTAGAGATCTGGGACAGAACACCGGGGAGCTGTTTTTT.

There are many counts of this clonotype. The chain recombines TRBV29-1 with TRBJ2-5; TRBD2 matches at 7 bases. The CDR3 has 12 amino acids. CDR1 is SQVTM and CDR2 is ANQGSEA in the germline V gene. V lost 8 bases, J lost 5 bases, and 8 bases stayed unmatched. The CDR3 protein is CSTGGRGETQYF. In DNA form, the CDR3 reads TGCAGCACGGGAGGCCGTGGGGAGACCCAGTACTTC.

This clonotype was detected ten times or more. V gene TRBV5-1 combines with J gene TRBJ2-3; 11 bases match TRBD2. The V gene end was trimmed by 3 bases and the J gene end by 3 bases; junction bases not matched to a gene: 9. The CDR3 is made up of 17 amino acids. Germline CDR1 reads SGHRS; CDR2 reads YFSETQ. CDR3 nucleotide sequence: TGCGCCAGCAGCTCCGGACTAGCGGGCGGAGATACAGATACGCAGTATTTT. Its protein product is CASSSGLAGGDTDTQYF. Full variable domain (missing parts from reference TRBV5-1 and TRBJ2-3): KAGVTQTPRYLIKTRGQQVTLSCSPISGHRSVSWYQQTPGQGLQFLFEYFSETQRNKGNFPGRFSGRQFSNSRSEMNVSTLELGDSALYLCASSSGLAGGDTDTQYFGPGTRLTVL.

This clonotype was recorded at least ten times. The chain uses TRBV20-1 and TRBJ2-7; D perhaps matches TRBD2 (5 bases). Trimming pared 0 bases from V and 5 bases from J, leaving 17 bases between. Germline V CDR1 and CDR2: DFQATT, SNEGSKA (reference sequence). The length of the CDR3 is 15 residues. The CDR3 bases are TGCAGTGCTAGAGATGGAGGCGGATCACCCCACGAGCAGTACTTC. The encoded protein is CSARDGGGSPHEQYF.

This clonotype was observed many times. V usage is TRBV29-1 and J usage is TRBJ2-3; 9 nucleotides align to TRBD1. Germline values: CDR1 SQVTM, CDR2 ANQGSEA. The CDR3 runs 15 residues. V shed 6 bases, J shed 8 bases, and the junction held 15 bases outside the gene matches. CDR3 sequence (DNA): TGCAGCGTCAATAAGGGGGGACAGGGACATGGTACGCAGTATTTT. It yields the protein CSVNKGGQGHGTQYF.

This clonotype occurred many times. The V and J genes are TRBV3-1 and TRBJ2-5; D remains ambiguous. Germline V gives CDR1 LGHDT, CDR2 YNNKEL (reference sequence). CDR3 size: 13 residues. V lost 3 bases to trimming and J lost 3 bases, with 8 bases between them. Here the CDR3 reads CASSQRMEETQYF. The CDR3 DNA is TGTGCCAGCAGCCAGCGGATGGAAGAGACCCAGTACTTC.

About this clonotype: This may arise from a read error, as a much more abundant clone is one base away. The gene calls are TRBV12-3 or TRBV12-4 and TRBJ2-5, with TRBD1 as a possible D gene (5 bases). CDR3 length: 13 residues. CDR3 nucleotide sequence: TGTGCCAGCAGATTAGACAGCCAAGAGACCAAGTACTTC. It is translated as CASRLDSQETKYF.

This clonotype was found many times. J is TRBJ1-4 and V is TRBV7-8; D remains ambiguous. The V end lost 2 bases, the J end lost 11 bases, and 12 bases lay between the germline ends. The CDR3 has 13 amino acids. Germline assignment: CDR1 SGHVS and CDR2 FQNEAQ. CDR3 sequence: CASSLRLPVKLFF. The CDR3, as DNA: TGTGCCAGCAGCTTAAGGTTACCCGTGAAACTGTTTTTT.

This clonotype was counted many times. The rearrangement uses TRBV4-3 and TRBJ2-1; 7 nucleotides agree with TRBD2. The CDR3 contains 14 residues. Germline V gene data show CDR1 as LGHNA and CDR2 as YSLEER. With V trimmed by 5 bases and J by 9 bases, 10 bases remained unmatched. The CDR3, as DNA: TGCGCCAGCAGCACAAGGTTGGGAGGGCTTGAGCAGTTCTTC. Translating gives CASSTRLGGLEQFF.

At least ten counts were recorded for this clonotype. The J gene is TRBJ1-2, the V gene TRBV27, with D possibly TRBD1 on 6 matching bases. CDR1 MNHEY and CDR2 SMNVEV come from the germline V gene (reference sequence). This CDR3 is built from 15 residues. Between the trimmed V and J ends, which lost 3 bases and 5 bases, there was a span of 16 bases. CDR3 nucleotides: TGTGCCAGCAGTTTTGGACAGCCGGGGGCATATGGCTACACCTTC. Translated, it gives CASSFGQPGAYGYTF.

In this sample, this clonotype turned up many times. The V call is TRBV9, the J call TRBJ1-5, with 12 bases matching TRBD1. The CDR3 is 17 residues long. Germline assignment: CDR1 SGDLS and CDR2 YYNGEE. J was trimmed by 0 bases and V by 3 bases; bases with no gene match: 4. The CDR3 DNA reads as TGTGCCAGCAGCGGGGGGACAGGGGGCAATAGCAATCAGCCCCAGCATTTT. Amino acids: CASSGGTGGNSNQPQHF.

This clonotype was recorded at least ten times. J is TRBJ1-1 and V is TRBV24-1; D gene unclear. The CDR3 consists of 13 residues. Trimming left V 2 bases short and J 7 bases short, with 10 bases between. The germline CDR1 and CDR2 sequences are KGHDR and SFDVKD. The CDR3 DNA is TGTGCCACCAGTGATTCCCATAAGGGTGAAGCTTTCTTT. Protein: CATSDSHKGEAFF.

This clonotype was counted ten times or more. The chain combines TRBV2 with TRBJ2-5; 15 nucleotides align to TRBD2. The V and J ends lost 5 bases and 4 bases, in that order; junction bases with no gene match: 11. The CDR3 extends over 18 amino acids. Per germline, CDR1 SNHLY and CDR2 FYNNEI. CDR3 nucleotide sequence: TGTGCCAGCAGTCTTATAATCCCGGGACTAGCGGGAGGAGAGACCCAGTACTTC. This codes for CASSLIIPGLAGGETQYF.

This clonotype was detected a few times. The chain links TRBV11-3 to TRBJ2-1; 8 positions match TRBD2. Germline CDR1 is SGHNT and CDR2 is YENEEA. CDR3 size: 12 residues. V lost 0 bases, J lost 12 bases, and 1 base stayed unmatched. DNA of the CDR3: TGTGCCAGCAGCTTAGAGGCGGGAGGGCAGTTCTTC. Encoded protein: CASSLEAGGQFF.

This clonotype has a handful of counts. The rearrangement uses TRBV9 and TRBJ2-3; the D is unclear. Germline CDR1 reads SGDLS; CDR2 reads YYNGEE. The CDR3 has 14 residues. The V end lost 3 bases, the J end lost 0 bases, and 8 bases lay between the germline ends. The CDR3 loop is CASSARPSTDTQYF. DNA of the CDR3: TGTGCCAGCAGCGCTAGACCGAGCACAGATACGCAGTATTTT.

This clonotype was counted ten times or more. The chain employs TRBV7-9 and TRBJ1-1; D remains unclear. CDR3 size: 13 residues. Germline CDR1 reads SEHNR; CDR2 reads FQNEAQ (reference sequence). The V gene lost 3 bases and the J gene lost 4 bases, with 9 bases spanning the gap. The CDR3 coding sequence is TGTGCCAGCAGCTTGTTGGGGAGCACTGAAGCTTTCTTT. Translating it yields CASSLLGSTEAFF.

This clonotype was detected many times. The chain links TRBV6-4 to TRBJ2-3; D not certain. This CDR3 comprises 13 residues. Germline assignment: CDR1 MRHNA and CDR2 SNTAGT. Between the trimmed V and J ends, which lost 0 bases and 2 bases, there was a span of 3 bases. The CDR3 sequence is CASSDSDTDTQYF. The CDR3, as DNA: TGTGCCAGCAGTGACTCGGACACAGATACGCAGTATTTT.

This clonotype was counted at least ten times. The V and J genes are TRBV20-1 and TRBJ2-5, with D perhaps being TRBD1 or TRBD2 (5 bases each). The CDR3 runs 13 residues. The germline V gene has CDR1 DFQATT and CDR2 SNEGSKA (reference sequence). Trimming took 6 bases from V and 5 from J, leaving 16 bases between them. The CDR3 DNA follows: TGCAGTGCCTCCGGGACGGCACGGGAGACCCAGTACTTC. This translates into CSASGTARETQYF.

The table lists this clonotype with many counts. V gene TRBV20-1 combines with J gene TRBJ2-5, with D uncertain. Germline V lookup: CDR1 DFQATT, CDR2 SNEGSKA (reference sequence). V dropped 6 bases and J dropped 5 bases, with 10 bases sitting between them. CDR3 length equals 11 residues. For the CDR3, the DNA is TGCAGTGCAGAAAGCAGGGAGACCCAGTACTTC. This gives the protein CSAESRETQYF.

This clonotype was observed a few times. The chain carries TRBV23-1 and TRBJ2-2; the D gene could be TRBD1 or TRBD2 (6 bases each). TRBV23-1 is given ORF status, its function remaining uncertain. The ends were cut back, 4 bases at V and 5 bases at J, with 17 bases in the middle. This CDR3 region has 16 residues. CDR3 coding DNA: TGCGCCAGCAGTCCTCCCGGGGGCACGAGAACCGGGGAGCTGTTTTTT. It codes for CASSPPGGTRTGELFF.

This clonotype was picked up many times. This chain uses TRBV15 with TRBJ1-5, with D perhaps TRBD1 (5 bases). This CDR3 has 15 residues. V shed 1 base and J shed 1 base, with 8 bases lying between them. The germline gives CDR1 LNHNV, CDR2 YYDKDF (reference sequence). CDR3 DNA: TGTGCCACCAGCAGAGTGAAGGGGAGCAATCAGCCCCAGCATTTT. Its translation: CATSRVKGSNQPQHF.

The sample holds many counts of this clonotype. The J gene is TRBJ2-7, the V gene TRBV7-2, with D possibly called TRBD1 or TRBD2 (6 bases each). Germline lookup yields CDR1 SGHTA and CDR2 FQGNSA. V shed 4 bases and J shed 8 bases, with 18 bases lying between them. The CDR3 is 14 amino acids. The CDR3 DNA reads TGTGCCAGCAGCTCCCGGAGGGGGGCAGGGAAGCAGTACTTC. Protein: CASSSRRGAGKQYF.

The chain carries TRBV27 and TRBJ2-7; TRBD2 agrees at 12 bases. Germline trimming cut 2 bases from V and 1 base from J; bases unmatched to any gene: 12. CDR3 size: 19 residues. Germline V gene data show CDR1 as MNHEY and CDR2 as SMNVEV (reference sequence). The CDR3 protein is CASSLRGASGRVWSYEQYF. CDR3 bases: TGTGCCAGCAGTTTAAGAGGCGCTAGCGGGAGGGTGTGGTCCTACGAGCAGTACTTC.

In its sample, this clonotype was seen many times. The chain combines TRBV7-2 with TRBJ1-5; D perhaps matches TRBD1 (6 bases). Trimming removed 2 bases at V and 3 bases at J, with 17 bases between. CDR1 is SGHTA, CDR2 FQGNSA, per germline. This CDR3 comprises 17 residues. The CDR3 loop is CASSLTAGVYLNQPQHF. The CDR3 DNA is TGTGCCAGCAGCTTAACGGCAGGGGTCTATCTCAATCAGCCCCAGCATTTT. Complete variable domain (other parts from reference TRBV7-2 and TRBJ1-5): GAGVSQSPSNKVTEKGKDVELRCDPISGHTALYWYRQSLGQGLEFLIYFQGNSAPDKSGLPSDRFSAERTGGSVSTLTIQRTQQEDSAVYLCASSLTAGVYLNQPQHFGDGTRLSIL.

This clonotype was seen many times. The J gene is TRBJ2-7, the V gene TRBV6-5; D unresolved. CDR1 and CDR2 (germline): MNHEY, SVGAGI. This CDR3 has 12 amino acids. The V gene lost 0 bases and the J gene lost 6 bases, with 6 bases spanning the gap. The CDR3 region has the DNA TGTGCCAGCAGTTACTCTGGATCCGAGCAGTACTTC. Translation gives CASSYSGSEQYF.

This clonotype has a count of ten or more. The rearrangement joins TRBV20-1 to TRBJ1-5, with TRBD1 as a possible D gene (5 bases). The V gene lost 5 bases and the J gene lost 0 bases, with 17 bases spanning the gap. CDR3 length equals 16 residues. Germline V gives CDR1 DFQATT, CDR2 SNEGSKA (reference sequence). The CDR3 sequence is CSAEAGWGYSNQPQHF. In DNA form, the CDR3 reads TGCAGTGCTGAGGCAGGTTGGGGGTATAGCAATCAGCCCCAGCATTTT.

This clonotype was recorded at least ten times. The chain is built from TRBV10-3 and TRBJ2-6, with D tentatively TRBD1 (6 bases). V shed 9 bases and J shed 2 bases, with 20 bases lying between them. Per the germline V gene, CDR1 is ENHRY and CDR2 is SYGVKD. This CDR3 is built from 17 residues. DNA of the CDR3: TGTGCCATTGCCTATCAGGGGTCTGCCGCTGGGGCCAACGTCCTGACTTTC. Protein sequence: CAIAYQGSAAGANVLTF.